This T cell receptor beta chain was retrieved from a study of blood T cell repertoires in COVID-19 (TCRdb year 2020). In terms of the full investigation: Samples covering the acute and convalescent phases of COVID-19 were provided by collaborators in the United States, Italy and Spain. The material from the prospective study consisted of cDNA or gDNA derived from T cells, B-cell-depleted T cells, or PBMCs. Subjects who had been exposed to COVID-19, were actively infected with it, or had recovered from it provided the deeply sampled blood TCRbeta repertoires that made up the dataset. The repertoires were released in a freely available public database meant as a resource for research on the immune response to SARS-CoV-2. Samples came from the ongoing ImmuneRACE study (first 160 participants) plus 1,254 subjects from 6 global collaborators. Nearly every sample came with metadata listing a de-identified subject ID, COVID-19 status, age in years and sex. Where HLA class I and class II types were available, the types were taken from metadata supplied by the sample provider, not from assay-based typing.

Participants in the prospective study were enrolled through a virtual design, were aged roughly 18 to 95 years, and lived in about 25 United States geographic areas. To assign participants to cohorts, the prospective study relied on clinical history that participants themselves reported in a screening survey and a study questionnaire. Recovered participants in ImmuneRACE Cohort 3 were defined as having two consecutive negative NP/OP PCR tests, clearance from a healthcare professional, or resolution of symptoms. In the prospective study, whole blood, serum and a nasopharyngeal or oropharyngeal swab were collected from each participant by mobile phlebotomists. Additional blood draws and questionnaires over an approximately two-month period could optionally be provided by prospective study participants. Before DNA extraction, blood samples from the prospective study were shipped at room temperature or frozen.

The immunoSEQ Assay, a bias-controlled multiplex PCR, was used to amplify TCRbeta CDR3 regions from genomic DNA. In the authors' own workflow: Nucleated cell counts per sample were estimated from amplification of reference gene primers within the assay. Sequence reads were collapsed and filtered to measure the absolute abundance of every unique TCRbeta CDR3 rearrangement. For each sample, productive Simpson clonality was calculated as the square root of Simpson's diversity index over productive rearrangements. TCRdb mirrors the immuneACCESS table, restricted to in-frame sequences. Some clones are absent from its copies; in checked studies, under half trace to an unresolved V gene, and the reason for the others is unknown. The V and J calls and the clone size are those of that table, but D and trimming were determined from the DNA. This sample comprises fewer than 300,000 clones, 90% of them detected only once. 1% to 1.3% of the sample comes from the top ten.

For this clone: What antigen it recognizes has not been identified. Base qualities were left out, and no much larger clone turns up one base away.

Inclusive of the bounding cysteine and phenylalanine, the CDR3 is 14 residues long. The CDR3 DNA has 42 bases and is translated from base 1. Germline trimming: 6 bases from V, 5 bases from J; junction bases outside gene matches: 8. In the germline V gene, CDR1 corresponds to SQVTM and CDR2 to ANQGSEA. On the study overall, not on this receptor specifically: The quantity of clinical and demographic metadata differed by source and by participant and was supplied without curation.

The chain is made from TRBV29-1 and TRBJ1-5; 9 central nucleotides agree with TRBD1. This sequence was found in a young woman who had recovered from COVID-19. The sequencing sample was made of PBMCs or T cells enriched from blood (not recorded which). The CDR3 region reads CSVSMTGGDQPQHF. The DNA is as follows: TGCAGCGTCTCTATGACAGGGGGTGATCAGCCCCAGCATTTT.